The 25 T cell receptor beta chains presented below share a single source sample, sequenced in a study of blood T cell repertoires in COVID-19. The assay was immunoSEQ multiplex PCR, and TCRdb's table has in-frame clones only and misses some. This sample carries just under 350,000 clones, approximately 87% of them seen once, and the ten largest clones take about 6%. The source material was peripheral blood. The receptors originated from a woman between 50 and 59 years old with COVID-19, enrolled during active disease.

CDR3 nucleotide sequence: TGTGCCAGCAGCTCCGGACTAGCGGGAGTTAGTGAGCAGTTCTTC. Residues: CASSSGLAGVSEQFF. V usage is TRBV7-2 and J usage is TRBJ2-1, with 13 bases matching TRBD2. Germline trimming cut 4 bases from V and 9 bases from J; bases unmatched to any gene: 6. Germline CDR1 reads SGHTA; CDR2 reads FQGNSA. This CDR3 region has 15 residues.

The chain uses TRBV18 and TRBJ1-1; no reliable D call. Per the germline V gene, CDR1 is KGHSH and CDR2 is LQKENI. The ends were cut back, 6 bases at V and 10 bases at J, with 18 bases in the middle. The CDR3 has 13 residues. In DNA form, the CDR3 reads TGTGCCAGCTCCTCCGGGATACCCGAGCCAGCTTTCTTT. It specifies CASSSGIPEPAFF.

The rearrangement links TRBV7-2 to TRBJ2-1, with TRBD1 as a possible D gene (5 bases). The CDR3 is made up of 11 amino acids. Germline CDR1 and CDR2: SGHTA and FQGNSA. V lost 7 bases to trimming and J lost 9 bases, with 10 bases between them. The CDR3 reads CASNFQGEQFF. The CDR3 DNA reads TGTGCCAGCAACTTCCAGGGTGAGCAGTTCTTC.

The rearrangement links TRBV10-3 to TRBJ2-7; the match to TRBD1 covers 11 bases. The V and J ends lost 8 bases and 4 bases, in that order; junction bases with no gene match: 1. The CDR3 has 12 residues. Germline CDR1 and CDR2: ENHRY and SYGVKD. CDR3 nucleotide sequence: TGTGCCATCGGGGACAGGGGGTACGAGCAGTACTTC. Protein: CAIGDRGYEQYF.

The J gene is TRBJ2-7, the V gene TRBV18, with TRBD2 matching 14 bases. Per germline, CDR1 KGHSH and CDR2 LQKENI. CDR3 size: 16 residues. The V gene end was trimmed by 4 bases and the J gene end by 3 bases; junction bases not matched to a gene: 5. The CDR3 reads CASSLGLAGAYYEQYF. In DNA, the CDR3 is TGTGCCAGCTCACTGGGACTAGCGGGAGCTTACTACGAGCAGTACTTC.

The chain couples TRBV11-3 to TRBJ2-5; 9 nucleotides align to TRBD1. Germline CDR1 reads SGHNT; CDR2 reads YENEEA. The CDR3 loop spans 15 amino acids. After removal of 3 bases from V and 5 bases from J, the junction contained 7 bases not matched to a gene. For the CDR3, the DNA is TGTGCCAGCAGCTTTCAACAGGGGGCGAGGGAGACCCAGTACTTC. Translation gives CASSFQQGARETQYF.

This clone was detected a few times. The V call is TRBV3-1 (or the pseudogene TRBV3-2), the J call TRBJ2-2, with 8 positions matching TRBD2. The length of the CDR3 is 18 residues. Germline V gene data show CDR1 as LGHDT and CDR2 as YNNKEL (reference sequence). With 3 bases clipped from V and 5 bases from J, the junction kept 14 bases outside the gene matches. The CDR3 nucleotides read TGTGCCAGCAGCCATACCCCGGGGACTAGAAGAGAGACCGGGGAGCTGTTTTTT. Encoded protein: CASSHTPGTRRETGELFF.

This clone was counted once. The chain combines TRBV19 with TRBJ2-7; perhaps TRBD1 as D (6 bases). V lost 2 bases and J 2 bases, leaving 13 bases between the germline ends. The CDR3 has 15 amino acids. Germline CDR1 reads LNHDA; CDR2 reads SQIVND (reference sequence). The CDR3, as DNA: TGTGCCAGTAGTATATCGTCAGGGGCCCCCTACGAGCAGTACTTC. This encodes CASSISSGAPYEQYF. The whole variable domain, filled in from reference TRBV19 and TRBJ2-7, reads DGGITQSPKYLFRKEGQNVTLSCEQNLNHDAMYWYRQDPGQGLRLIYYSQIVNDFQKGDIAEGYSVSREKKESFPLTVTSAQKNPTAFYLCASSISSGAPYEQYFGPGTRLTVT.

V gene TRBV10-3 combines with J gene TRBJ2-3; TRBD2 agrees at 13 bases. The CDR3 consists of 15 residues. Germline trimming cut 9 bases from V and 5 bases from J; bases unmatched to any gene: 8. Germline values: CDR1 ENHRY, CDR2 SYGVKD. The CDR3 reads CAMGPGLAGRDTQYF. The DNA of the CDR3 is TGTGCCATGGGCCCGGGACTAGCGGGAAGAGATACGCAGTATTTT.

This clone was picked up one time. The chain links TRBV5-4 to TRBJ2-7, with 7 positions matching TRBD1. CDR3 length: 13 amino acids. Unmatched junction bases numbered 6, after V lost 5 bases and J lost 4 bases. CDR1 SGHNT and CDR2 YYREEE come from the germline V gene (reference sequence). The CDR3 spells CASSRDRHYEQYF. CDR3 nucleotide sequence: TGTGCCAGCAGTCGGGACAGACATTACGAGCAGTACTTC.

This clone was detected ten times or more. The chain uses TRBV2 and TRBJ1-5, with 8 bases matching TRBD1. The CDR3 sequence is 16 residues long. V shed 3 bases and J 4 bases; nucleotides not matched to a gene: 8. Germline values: CDR1 SNHLY, CDR2 FYNNEI. The DNA of the CDR3 is TGTGCCAGCAGTGAGGCCAGGGGGCGAAATAATCAGCCCCAGCATTTT. Its protein product is CASSEARGRNNQPQHF. The variable domain in full, completed from reference TRBV2 and TRBJ1-5, reads EPEVTQTPSHQVTQMGQEVILRCVPISNHLYFYWYRQILGQKVEFLVSFYNNEISEKSEIFDDQFSVERPDGSNFTLKIRSTKLEDSAMYFCASSEARGRNNQPQHFGDGTRLSIL.

The rearrangement joins TRBV6-5 to TRBJ1-1, with D perhaps matching TRBD1 (6 bases). The ends were cut back, 6 bases at V and 7 bases at J, with 12 bases in the middle. Per germline, CDR1 MNHEY and CDR2 SVGAGI. The CDR3 totals 12 residues. The CDR3, as DNA: TGTGCCAGCAGACCTGGACAGCGTGAAGCTTTCTTT. Protein product: CASRPGQREAFF.

The chain couples TRBV30 to TRBJ2-1, with TRBD2 matching 7 bases. Germline CDR1 reads GTSNPN; CDR2 reads SVGIG (reference sequence). This CDR3 has 14 residues. Losses at the gene ends were 0 bases for V and 7 bases for J; bases not matched to a gene: 6. DNA of the CDR3: TGTGCCTGGAGTGTACCCGGGGGGAGTAATGAGCAGTTCTTC. It encodes CAWSVPGGSNEQFF.

This sequence joins TRBV5-1 and TRBJ2-5, with 7 bases matching TRBD1. Germline assignment: CDR1 SGHRS and CDR2 YFSETQ. The CDR3 has 15 residues. Unmatched junction bases numbered 6, after V lost 4 bases and J lost 0 bases. The CDR3 DNA reads TGCGCCAGCAGCCGACCCGACAGGGACCAAGAGACCCAGTACTTC. It encodes CASSRPDRDQETQYF.

The rearrangement joins TRBV12-2 to TRBJ1-2; the table's D call, TRBD1, has no DNA check behind it. TRBV12-2 is an annotated pseudogene. The CDR3 runs 14 residues. In nucleotides, the CDR3 is TGTGCAAGTCGCTTAGGGGACAGGGGCTATGGCTACACCTTC. It is translated as CASRLGDRGYGYTF.

The V gene is TRBV19, the J gene TRBJ1-5; 7 bases line up with TRBD1. In germline, CDR1 is LNHDA, CDR2 SQIVND (reference sequence). With V trimmed by 6 bases and J by 6 bases, 11 bases remained unmatched. The CDR3 runs to 15 residues. The CDR3 region is CASSTSRQGGQPQHF. The DNA for the CDR3 is TGTGCCAGTAGCACCTCTCGACAGGGAGGTCAGCCCCAGCATTTT.

The chain joins TRBV4-1 to TRBJ1-1, with D tentatively TRBD1 (5 bases). Trimming cost V 2 bases and J 3 bases, with 16 bases left between them. CDR3 length equals 16 residues. The V gene's germline CDR1 is MGHRA and CDR2 YSYEKL. In nucleotides, the CDR3 is TGCGCCAGCAGCCAACTAACACATATCAGGGACACTGAAGCTTTCTTT. It codes for CASSQLTHIRDTEAFF.

The rearrangement joins TRBV28 to TRBJ2-7; TRBD2 matches 7 bases. Germline CDR1 MDHEN, CDR2 SYDVKM. The J segment lost 7 bases and the V segment lost 4 bases, leaving 13 bases of the junction unmatched. CDR3 size: 15 residues. The CDR3 spells CASSSRRRENREQYF. The CDR3 DNA reads TGTGCCAGCAGTTCCCGGCGGCGGGAGAATAGAGAGCAGTACTTC. The variable domain in full, completed from reference TRBV28 and TRBJ2-7, reads DVKVTQSSRYLVKRTGEKVFLECVQDMDHENMFWYRQDPGLGLRLIYFSYDVKMKEKGDIPEGYSVSREKKERFSLILESASTNQTSMYLCASSSRRRENREQYFGPGTRLTVT.

The chain combines TRBV10-3 with TRBJ2-5; possible D gene TRBD2, 6 bases. V was shortened by 0 bases and J by 5 bases, with 25 bases between the two germline ends. Germline V lookup: CDR1 ENHRY, CDR2 SYGVKD. The CDR3 has 19 amino acids. The CDR3: CAISESSKEWWEGGETQYF. The CDR3 DNA reads as TGTGCCATCAGTGAGTCTTCGAAGGAGTGGTGGGAAGGAGGGGAGACCCAGTACTTC.

This clone showed up just once. This chain joins TRBV15 and TRBJ2-1, with 11 nucleotides matching TRBD2. Germline V CDR1 and CDR2: LNHNV, YYDKDF (reference sequence). V gave up 4 bases and J gave up 7 bases; unmatched junction bases: 6. CDR3 length: 15 amino acids. For the CDR3, the DNA is TGTGCCACCAGCAATAGCGGGAGGGCCCGAAATGAGCAGTTCTTC. This encodes CATSNSGRARNEQFF.

The genes are TRBV7-2 and TRBJ2-7, with 8 bases lining up with TRBD2. Looked up from germline, CDR1 is SGHTA and CDR2 is FQGNSA. This CDR3 comprises 16 residues. The junction had 13 bases not matched to a gene; V was cut back by 6 bases and J by 3 bases. CDR3 region: CASSWVATSENYEQYF. CDR3 nucleotide sequence: TGTGCCAGCAGTTGGGTTGCGACTAGCGAGAACTACGAGCAGTACTTC.

The V and J genes are TRBV5-1 and TRBJ2-7, with 7 bases aligning to TRBD2. Unmatched junction bases numbered 5, after V lost 2 bases and J lost 0 bases. Germline V lookup: CDR1 SGHRS, CDR2 YFSETQ. The CDR3 spans 15 residues. The DNA of the CDR3 is TGCGCCAGCAGCTTTTTGAGCGGGATCTCCTACGAGCAGTACTTC. This sequence encodes CASSFLSGISYEQYF.

This chain joins TRBV5-6 and TRBJ1-1, with D uncertain. This CDR3 comprises 15 residues. The V gene's germline CDR1 is SGHDT and CDR2 YYEEEE. Trimming took off 4 bases at V and 1 base at J, with 14 bases between the two ends. CDR3 protein: CASSPRLGRNTEAFF. The CDR3 DNA reads as TGTGCCAGCAGCCCCCGGCTAGGCCGGAACACTGAAGCTTTCTTT.

In the case of this clone: The sample has other DNA sequences that encode this CDR3 too. The chain uses TRBV3-1 (or the pseudogene TRBV3-2) and TRBJ2-7; 8 bases map to TRBD2. Germline lookup yields CDR1 LGHDT and CDR2 YNNKEL (reference sequence). J lost 3 bases, V lost 3 bases, and 4 bases had no gene match. The CDR3 has 14 residues. Written as DNA, the CDR3 is TGTGCCAGCAGCCAGGGGACTAGGGGCTACGAGCAGTACTTC. It yields the protein CASSQGTRGYEQYF.

The rearrangement joins TRBV10-3 to TRBJ1-1, with D uncertain. The V end was cut by 6 bases, the J end by 2 bases, with 13 bases between. CDR1 is ENHRY and CDR2 is SYGVKD in the germline V gene. This CDR3 contains 14 residues. The CDR3 coding sequence is TGTGCCATCAGGGTTATGTCTAGTAACACTGAAGCTTTCTTT. Its protein is CAIRVMSSNTEAFF.